This TCR beta chain was observed in a study of blood T cell repertoires in COVID-19. Study information: Specimens from acute and convalescent COVID-19 originated in the United States, Italy and Spain. Nucleic acid was either cDNA or gDNA, and it came from T cells, B-cell-depleted T cells, or PBMCs.

Original methodology: Amplifying reference gene primers gave estimates of nucleated cell counts. TCRdb's table, derived via immunoSEQ multiplex PCR, lists solely in-frame clones and lacks some. The V and J calls and clone size are taken from that table; D and trimming were inferred from the DNA. The data hold fewer than 250,000 clones, with 85% observed a single time. Notes on this clone: Other DNA sequences in this specimen translate into the identical CDR3.

Participants' own reports of clinical history determined their cohort assignment. The germline V and J ends were trimmed by 3 bases and 3 bases, with 8 bases remaining between them. The CDR3 has 13 residues. The source material was PBMCs or T cells enriched from blood (not recorded which). The chain recombines TRBV12-3 or TRBV12-4 with TRBJ1-1; no definite D call. This receptor was taken from a woman in her 50s with acute COVID-19. In DNA form, the CDR3 reads TGTGCCAGCAGTTTTAAGCGGGACACTGAAGCTTTCTTT. It translates to CASSFKRDTEAFF.